This T cell receptor (beta chain) was sequenced for a study of CD8 T cells in ankylosing spondylitis. Study-level results: Disease-linked clones displayed a CD8+ phenotype and appeared relatively rarely in peripheral blood.

TCRdb reanalysed the 5' RACE reads using MiXCR and keeps one entry per CDR3 protein. Of roughly 220,000 distinct CDR3 sequences in the sample, under 12% were seen once. CDR1 is SGDLS, CDR2 YYNGEE, per germline. There are 13 residues in the CDR3. Trimming took 7 bases from V and 8 from J; bases not matched to a gene: 10. This clonotype was seen only a few times. Its antigen is still unknown. The genes are TRBV9 and TRBJ1-2; 8 bases fit TRBD1. The sequence was obtained from a male donor with ankylosing spondylitis or in good health (not recorded which). The sequenced sample was blood, either unsorted or a sorted T cell fraction (not recorded which). The CDR3 region has the DNA TGTGCCAGCGCCCAGACAGGGGCAGAAGGCTACACCTTC. Translated: CASAQTGAEGYTF.